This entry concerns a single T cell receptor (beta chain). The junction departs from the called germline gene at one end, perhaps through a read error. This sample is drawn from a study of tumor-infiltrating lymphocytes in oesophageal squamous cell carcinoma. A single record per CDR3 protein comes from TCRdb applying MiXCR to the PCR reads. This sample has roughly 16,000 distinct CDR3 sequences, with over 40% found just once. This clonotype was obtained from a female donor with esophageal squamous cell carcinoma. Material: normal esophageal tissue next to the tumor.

CDR3 residues: CSARGPGQGNSPLHF. In DNA form, the CDR3 reads TGCAGTGCTAGAGGTCCGGGACAGGGGAATTCACCCCTCCACTTC. The chain recombines TRBV20-1 with TRBJ2-5; 10 nucleotides agree with TRBD1. The CDR3 is made up of 15 amino acids. Germline CDR1 DFQATT, CDR2 SNEGSKA (reference sequence).